The source of this TCR beta chain is a study of cytomegalovirus exposure and HLA in healthy donors. General study points: Both high specificity and high sensitivity reportedly marked the classifier's diagnosis of cytomegalovirus status. For most TCR sequences rarity was the rule, although some public TCRs occurred in many donors.

The data were produced by immunoSEQ multiplex PCR, yet TCRdb's version contains in-frame clones alone and is incomplete. The sample records 130,000 to 150,000 clones, approximately 89% being singletons. Note on this clone: Its antigen remains unknown.

The source is a woman aged 18-29 years in good health and CMV-seropositive. Sequencing input: PBMCs.

This CDR3 is CASSLDWGANEKLFF. CDR3 in DNA: TGTGCCAGCAGCTTAGACTGGGGAGCTAATGAAAAACTGTTTTTT. The chain joins TRBV7-2 to TRBJ1-4; D unresolved. V was pared by 1 base and J by 3 bases, with 9 bases between. The CDR3 spans 15 residues. Per germline, CDR1 SGHTA and CDR2 FQGNSA.